This T cell receptor (beta chain) stems from a study of shared clonotypes between healthy human individuals. The wider study: Serving as donors were a couple of women and a few men, whose ages spanned 18 to 49.

Positive CCR7 selection of CD45RO-negative cells yielded the naive CD8 cells, and terminally differentiated effector memory CD45RA+ cells were excluded. J gave up 8 bases and V 1 base, and 11 bases lay outside the gene matches. The CDR3 has 16 amino acids. CDR1 and CDR2 from the germline V gene are SEHNR and FQNEAQ (reference sequence). As to this clone: Its specificity is unknown.

For every subset, genomic DNA was evenly distributed across several immunoSEQ plates. Clones were read by immunoSEQ multiplex PCR, and TCRdb kept only the in-frame ones, dropping some. This sample yields hundreds of thousands of clones, of which approximately 95% are seen a single time; approximately 0.12% belongs to the top ten. Study outcomes and limitations: Estimated clonotype richness was generally higher in naive than memory subsets. Among non-shared clonotypes, generation probabilities were lower than among those shared by all four donors.

The sequence came from a woman in her 30s in good health. Sequencing was done on a sample of naive CD8+ T cells sorted from blood. This chain uses TRBV7-9 with TRBJ2-3; 8 bases match TRBD2. The CDR3 nucleotides read TGTGCCAGCAGCTTAGACCTCGGGGGGGCTAGTCGTACGCAGTATTTT. Encoded protein: CASSLDLGGASRTQYF.